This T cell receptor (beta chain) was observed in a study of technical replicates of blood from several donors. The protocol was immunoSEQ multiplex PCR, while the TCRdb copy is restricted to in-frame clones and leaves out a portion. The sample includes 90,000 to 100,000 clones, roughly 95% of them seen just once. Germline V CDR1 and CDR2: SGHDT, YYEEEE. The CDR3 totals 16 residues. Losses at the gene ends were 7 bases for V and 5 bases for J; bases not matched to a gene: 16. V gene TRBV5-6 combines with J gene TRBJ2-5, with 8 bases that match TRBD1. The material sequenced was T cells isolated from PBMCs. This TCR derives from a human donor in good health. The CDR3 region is CASRPIGQGAGETQYF. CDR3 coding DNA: TGTGCCAGCCGCCCTATAGGACAGGGAGCAGGGGAGACCCAGTACTTC.